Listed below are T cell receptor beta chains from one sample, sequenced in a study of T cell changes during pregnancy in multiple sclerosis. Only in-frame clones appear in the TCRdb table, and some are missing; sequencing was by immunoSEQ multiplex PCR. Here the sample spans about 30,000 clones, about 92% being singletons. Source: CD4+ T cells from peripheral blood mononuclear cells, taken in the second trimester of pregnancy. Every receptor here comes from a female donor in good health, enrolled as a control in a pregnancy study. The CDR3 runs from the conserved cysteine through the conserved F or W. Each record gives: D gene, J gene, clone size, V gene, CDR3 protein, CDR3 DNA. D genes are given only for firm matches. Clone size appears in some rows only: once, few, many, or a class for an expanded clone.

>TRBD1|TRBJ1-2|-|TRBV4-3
CASSIERDRVARANYGYTF
TGCGCCAGCAGCATTGAGAGGGACAGGGTTGCTCGAGCTAACTATGGCTACACCTTC
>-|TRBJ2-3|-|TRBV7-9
CASSLDRDTDTQYF
TGTGCCAGCAGCTTAGACAGGGACACAGATACGCAGTATTTT
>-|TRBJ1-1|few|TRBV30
CAWSVRRGGDRAFF
TGTGCCTGGAGTGTGCGTAGAGGAGGGGATCGAGCTTTCTTT
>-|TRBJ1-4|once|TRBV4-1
CASSLQGSNEKLFF
TGCGCCAGCAGCCTACAGGGTTCAAATGAAAAACTGTTTTTT
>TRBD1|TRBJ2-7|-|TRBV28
CASSFPGQGVNEQYF
TGTGCCAGCAGTTTTCCGGGACAGGGTGTCAACGAGCAGTACTTC
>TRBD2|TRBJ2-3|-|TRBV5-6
CASSLVGASGMTDTQYF
TGTGCCAGCAGCTTGGTAGGGGCTAGCGGGATGACAGATACGCAGTATTTT
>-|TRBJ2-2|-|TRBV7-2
CASSPLNTGELFF
TGTGCCAGCAGTCCCTTGAACACCGGGGAGCTGTTTTTT
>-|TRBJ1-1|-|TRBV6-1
CASKNTPFYGAFF
TGTGCCAGCAAGAATACACCTTTTTATGGAGCTTTCTTT
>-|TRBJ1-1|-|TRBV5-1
CASSLDGRGIDTEAFF
TGCGCCAGCAGCTTGGATGGTCGGGGGATCGACACTGAAGCTTTCTTT
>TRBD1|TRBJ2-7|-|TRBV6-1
CASSNQGAPDYEQYF
TGTGCCAGCAGTAATCAGGGGGCTCCGGACTACGAGCAGTACTTC
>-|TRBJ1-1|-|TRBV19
CASTRRGGDTEAFF
TGTGCCAGTACCCGGCGGGGAGGGGACACTGAAGCTTTCTTT
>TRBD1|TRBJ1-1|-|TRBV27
CASRSYDRVTEAFF
TGTGCCAGCAGGTCATACGACAGGGTGACTGAAGCTTTCTTT
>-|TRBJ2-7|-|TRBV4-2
CASSPKKATEQYF
TGTGCCAGCAGCCCCAAAAAAGCTACGGAGCAGTACTTC
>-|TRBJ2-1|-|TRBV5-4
CASSLFRGTYNEQFF
TGTGCCAGCAGCTTGTTCCGGGGAACCTACAATGAGCAGTTCTTC
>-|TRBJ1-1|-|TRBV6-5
CASSYSMGTLNTEAFF
TGTGCCAGCAGTTACTCGATGGGCACCTTGAACACTGAAGCTTTCTTT
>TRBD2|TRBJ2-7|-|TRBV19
CASSISSGSVREQYF
TGTGCCAGTAGTATATCTAGCGGGTCCGTTCGGGAGCAGTACTTC
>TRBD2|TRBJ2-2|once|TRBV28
CASSRPREGRELFF
TGTGCCAGCAGTCGCCCCCGGGAGGGCCGGGAGCTGTTTTTT
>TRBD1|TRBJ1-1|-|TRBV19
CASKYRDRGTEAFF
TGTGCCAGCAAGTACCGGGACAGAGGGACTGAAGCTTTCTTT
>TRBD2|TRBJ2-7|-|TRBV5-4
CASSLKRGDPYEQYF
TGTGCCAGCAGCTTGAAGCGGGGGGACCCCTACGAGCAGTACTTC
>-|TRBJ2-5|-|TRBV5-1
CASSPLIGAQETQYF
TGCGCCAGCAGCCCGTTAATAGGGGCACAAGAGACCCAGTACTTC
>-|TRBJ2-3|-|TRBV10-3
CAISETSAAGSTDTQYF
TGTGCCATCAGTGAAACGTCGGCCGCGGGTAGCACAGATACGCAGTATTTT
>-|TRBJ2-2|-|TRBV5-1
CASSLLQGGTGELFF
TGCGCCAGCAGCTTGTTGCAGGGCGGCACCGGGGAGCTGTTTTTT
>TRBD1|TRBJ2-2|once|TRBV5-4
CASSGRDRGPTGELFF
TGTGCCAGCAGCGGCCGGGACAGGGGGCCCACCGGGGAGCTGTTTTTT
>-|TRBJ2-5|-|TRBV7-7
CASSRYRGLVGWETQYF
TGTGCCAGCAGCCGGTATCGAGGGCTAGTCGGCTGGGAGACCCAGTACTTC
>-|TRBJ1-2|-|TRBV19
CASSPPGGNYGYTF
TGTGCCAGTAGTCCCCCGGGGGGGAACTATGGCTACACCTTC
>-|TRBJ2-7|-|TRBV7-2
CASSFSSVSSYEQYF
TGTGCCAGCAGCTTTAGTAGCGTTAGCTCCTACGAGCAGTACTTC
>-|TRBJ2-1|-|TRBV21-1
CASSNRWDNPTYNEQFF
TGTGCCAGCAGCAATCGATGGGACAACCCAACTTACAATGAGCAGTTCTTC
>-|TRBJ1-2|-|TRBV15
CATSRDGTTYGYTF
TGTGCCACCAGCAGAGATGGGACAACCTATGGCTACACCTTC
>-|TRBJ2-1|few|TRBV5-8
CASSPSNLDFGEQFF
TGTGCCAGCAGCCCATCCAACTTAGATTTTGGTGAGCAGTTCTTC
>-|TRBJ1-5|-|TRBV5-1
CASSGGPNQPQHF
TGCGCCAGCAGCGGCGGGCCGAATCAGCCCCAGCATTTT
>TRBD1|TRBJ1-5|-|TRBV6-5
CANRTGEGSNQPQHF
TGTGCCAACAGGACAGGGGAGGGGAGCAATCAGCCCCAGCATTTT
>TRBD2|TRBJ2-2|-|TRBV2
CASSSRLAGTTGELFF
TGTGCCAGCAGTTCCCGACTAGCGGGGACCACCGGGGAGCTGTTTTTT
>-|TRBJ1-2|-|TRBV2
CASTSGGLQGNYGYTF
TGTGCCAGCACCTCGGGGGGGTTACAGGGAAACTATGGCTACACCTTC
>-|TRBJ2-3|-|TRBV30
CAWRSAASTDTQYF
TGTGCCTGGAGGTCGGCGGCTAGCACAGATACGCAGTATTTT
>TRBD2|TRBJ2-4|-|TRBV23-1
CASPPSAGGPRKNIQYF
TGCGCCAGCCCCCCTTCAGCGGGGGGGCCACGCAAAAACATTCAGTACTTC
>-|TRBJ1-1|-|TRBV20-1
CSARVSGAAFF
TGCAGTGCTAGAGTTAGTGGAGCGGCTTTCTTT
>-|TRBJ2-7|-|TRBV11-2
CASSRQESSIHF
TGTGCCAGCAGCCGACAGGAATCCTCTATCCATTTC
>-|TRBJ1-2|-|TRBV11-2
CASSLEGHGSYGYTF
TGTGCCAGCAGCTTAGAAGGCCATGGGAGCTATGGCTACACCTTC
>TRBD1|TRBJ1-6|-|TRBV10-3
CAISRTGLEINSPLHF
TGTGCCATCAGCAGGACAGGGTTGGAGATTAATTCACCCCTCCACTTT
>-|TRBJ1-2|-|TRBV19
CATTWGVGYGYTF
TGTGCCACCACTTGGGGGGTCGGCTATGGCTACACCTTC
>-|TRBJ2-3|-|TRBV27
CASRTGTDTQYF
TGTGCCAGCAGAACGGGCACAGATACGCAGTATTTT
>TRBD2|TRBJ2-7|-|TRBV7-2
CASSKSGGPYEQYF
TGTGCCAGCAGCAAAAGCGGGGGGCCTTACGAGCAGTACTTC
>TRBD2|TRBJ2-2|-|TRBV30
CAWRGLGGPGELFF
TGTGCCTGGAGGGGACTAGGAGGTCCCGGGGAGCTGTTTTTT
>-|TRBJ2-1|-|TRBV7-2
CARQQYNEQFF
TGTGCCCGCCAACAGTACAATGAGCAGTTCTTC
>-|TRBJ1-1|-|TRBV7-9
CASSLVTDLTEAFF
TGTGCCAGCAGCTTAGTTACAGATCTCACTGAAGCTTTCTTT